Presented here are 17 T cell receptor beta chains from one specimen sequenced in a study of blood T cell repertoires in COVID-19. Repertoires were generated with immunoSEQ multiplex PCR, while TCRdb's copy carries only in-frame clones and drops some. This table holds about 71,000 clones, about 90% found once. Source material: peripheral blood. The receptors stem from a human donor in a cohort sampled during active COVID-19.

The chain couples TRBV7-8 to TRBJ1-4, with 9 bases lining up with TRBD1. Germline CDR1 is SGHVS and CDR2 is FQNEAQ. This CDR3 region has 16 residues. The J segment lost 3 bases and the V segment lost 5 bases, leaving 7 bases of the junction unmatched. As DNA, the CDR3 is TGTGCCAGCAGCCGAGCGGGACAGGGTTCTAATGAAAAACTGTTTTTT. Translation gives CASSRAGQGSNEKLFF.

The CDR3 reads CASNPPFSSEQYF. The CDR3 region has the DNA TGTGCCAGCAACCCTCCGTTTAGCTCCGAGCAGTACTTC. This chain connects TRBV2 to TRBJ2-7; D is unresolved. The CDR3 has 13 residues. The V end lost 7 bases, the J end lost 6 bases, and 16 bases lay between the germline ends. In germline, CDR1 is SNHLY, CDR2 FYNNEI.

V usage is TRBV6-5 and J usage is TRBJ2-5; possible D gene TRBD1, 6 bases. V was clipped by 0 bases and J by 4 bases, with 15 bases between them. This CDR3 has 16 amino acids. Germline CDR1 reads MNHEY; CDR2 reads SVGAGI. CDR3 sequence (DNA): TGTGCCAGCAGTTACTCGGACAGCGTACTAGGAGAGACCCAGTACTTC. As protein: CASSYSDSVLGETQYF.

In its sample, this clone was seen once. The chain joins TRBV5-4 to TRBJ1-6; no clear D gene. This CDR3 is 14 amino acids long. From germline, CDR1 is SGHNT and CDR2 YYREEE (reference sequence). Deletions cut 4 bases from V and 7 bases from J, with 12 bases between. The CDR3 bases are TGTGCCAGCAGCCGCCGTGCAGAAAATTCACCCCTCCACTTT. Its protein is CASSRRAENSPLHF.

The rearrangement joins TRBV5-1 to TRBJ1-6; D ambiguous. Germline V gene lookup returns CDR1 SGHRS and CDR2 YFSETQ. This CDR3 is built from 17 residues. With 0 bases removed from V and 6 bases from J, the gap between germline ends came to 16 bases. CDR3 nucleotides: TGCGCCAGCAGCTTGGTGGGGTCGGGGAAAACTAATTCACCCCTCCACTTT. Protein sequence: CASSLVGSGKTNSPLHF.

This rearrangement joins TRBV20-1 to TRBJ2-2; D may be TRBD1 (6 bases). Germline V lookup: CDR1 DFQATT, CDR2 SNEGSKA (reference sequence). V shed 3 bases and J shed 0 bases, with 8 bases lying between them. The CDR3 has 14 residues. This CDR3 is CSASRQANTGELFF. Written as DNA, the CDR3 is TGCAGTGCTAGTAGACAGGCGAACACCGGGGAGCTGTTTTTT.

The V gene is TRBV6-5, the J gene TRBJ1-1, with D unresolved. The germline CDR1 and CDR2 sequences are MNHEY and SVGAGI. The CDR3 has 16 amino acids. Trimming left V 2 bases short and J 5 bases short, with 18 bases between. This chain's CDR3 is CASSYIRERVSTEAFF. In DNA, the CDR3 is TGTGCCAGCAGTTACATTAGAGAGAGGGTTAGTACTGAAGCTTTCTTT.

This clone appeared once. V and J are TRBV28 and TRBJ2-1; 9 bases match TRBD1. Trimming took 6 bases from V and 6 from J; bases not matched to a gene: 9. CDR3 length: 15 residues. Per germline, CDR1 MDHEN and CDR2 SYDVKM. The CDR3 spells CASSAVGQGFNEQFF. The CDR3, as DNA: TGTGCCAGCAGCGCGGTGGGACAGGGATTCAATGAGCAGTTCTTC.

This chain links TRBV7-6 with TRBJ2-3, with D tentatively TRBD2 (6 bases). Germline CDR1 reads SGHVS; CDR2 reads FNYEAQ. The CDR3 has 15 residues. Between the trimmed V and J ends, which lost 1 base and 1 base, there was a span of 9 bases. The CDR3 sequence is CASSLGGVGTDTQYF. The CDR3 DNA sequence: TGTGCCAGCAGCTTAGGCGGGGTAGGCACAGATACGCAGTATTTT.

The chain combines TRBV28 with TRBJ1-5; unclear D gene. Trimming left V 2 bases short and J 7 bases short, with 15 bases between. Per germline, CDR1 MDHEN and CDR2 SYDVKM. The CDR3 is 15 residues long. CDR3 loop: CASSLLSGIGQPQHF. DNA for the CDR3: TGTGCCAGCAGTTTACTATCCGGGATCGGGCAGCCCCAGCATTTT.

With respect to this clone: This specimen includes other DNA sequences encoding the same CDR3. The chain's CDR3 is CASSLGPNSPLHF. For the CDR3, the DNA is TGTGCCAGCAGCTTAGGTCCGAATTCACCCCTCCACTTT. The chain recombines TRBV7-2 with TRBJ1-6; D remains unclear. The CDR3 has 13 amino acids. Trimming stripped 1 base from V and 7 bases from J, with 5 bases between. Germline lookup yields CDR1 SGHTA and CDR2 FQGNSA.

This clone has a single count. The chain combines TRBV7-8 with TRBJ2-7, with a tentative D call TRBD1 (6 bases). V was shortened by 5 bases and J by 4 bases, with 9 bases between the two germline ends. CDR1 is SGHVS and CDR2 is FQNEAQ in the germline V gene. This CDR3 has 12 residues. The chain's CDR3 is CASSRTEYEQYF. The CDR3 DNA is TGTGCCAGCAGCCGGACAGAGTACGAGCAGTACTTC.

V and J are TRBV29-1 and TRBJ2-2; 9 positions match TRBD1. The junction had 9 bases not matched to a gene; V was cut back by 4 bases and J by 6 bases. The CDR3 has 15 amino acids. Per the germline V gene, CDR1 is SQVTM and CDR2 is ANQGSEA. CDR3 residues: CSVALGTGLAGELFF. The CDR3 nucleotides are TGCAGCGTTGCCCTCGGGACAGGGTTAGCCGGGGAGCTGTTTTTT.

The rearrangement joins TRBV11-2 to TRBJ1-6; 9 nucleotides match TRBD1. After removal of 4 bases from V and 4 bases from J, the junction contained 5 bases not matched to a gene. This CDR3 has 16 amino acids. The V gene's germline CDR1 is SGHAT and CDR2 FQNNGV. The CDR3 is CASSSGQGIYNSPLHF. Here the CDR3 DNA reads TGTGCCAGCAGCTCAGGACAGGGGATTTATAATTCACCCCTCCACTTT.

V gene TRBV3-1 (or the pseudogene TRBV3-2) combines with J gene TRBJ1-2; 7 bases match TRBD1. Germline trimming cut 4 bases from V and 4 bases from J; bases unmatched to any gene: 3. The CDR3 extends over 13 amino acids. Germline CDR1 reads LGHDT; CDR2 reads YNNKEL (reference sequence). The CDR3 bases are TGTGCCAGCAGCCGACAGGGCTCCTATGGCTACACCTTC. It codes for CASSRQGSYGYTF.

This chain uses TRBV28 with TRBJ1-1; D is perhaps TRBD1 (5 bases). Germline CDR1 is MDHEN and CDR2 is SYDVKM. The CDR3 extends over 11 amino acids. V was shortened by 8 bases and J by 5 bases, with 9 bases between the two germline ends. CDR3 loop: CASRQSTEAFF. Here the CDR3 DNA reads TGTGCCAGCCGACAGTCGACTGAAGCTTTCTTT.

This clone was recorded only once. The chain is built from TRBV5-5 and TRBJ2-5; possible D gene TRBD1, 6 bases. Germline CDR1 SGHKS, CDR2 YYEKEE (reference sequence). Deletions cut 0 bases from V and 3 bases from J, with 9 bases between. The CDR3 is made up of 14 amino acids. The CDR3: CASSLGQGKETQYF. CDR3 bases: TGTGCCAGCAGCTTGGGTCAGGGGAAAGAGACCCAGTACTTC. Drawing the rest from reference TRBV5-5 and TRBJ2-5, the complete variable domain is DAGVTQSPTHLIKTRGQQVTLRCSPISGHKSVSWYQQVLGQGPQFIFQYYEKEERGRGNFPDRFSARQFPNYSSELNVNALLLGDSALYLCASSLGQGKETQYFGPGTRLLVL.